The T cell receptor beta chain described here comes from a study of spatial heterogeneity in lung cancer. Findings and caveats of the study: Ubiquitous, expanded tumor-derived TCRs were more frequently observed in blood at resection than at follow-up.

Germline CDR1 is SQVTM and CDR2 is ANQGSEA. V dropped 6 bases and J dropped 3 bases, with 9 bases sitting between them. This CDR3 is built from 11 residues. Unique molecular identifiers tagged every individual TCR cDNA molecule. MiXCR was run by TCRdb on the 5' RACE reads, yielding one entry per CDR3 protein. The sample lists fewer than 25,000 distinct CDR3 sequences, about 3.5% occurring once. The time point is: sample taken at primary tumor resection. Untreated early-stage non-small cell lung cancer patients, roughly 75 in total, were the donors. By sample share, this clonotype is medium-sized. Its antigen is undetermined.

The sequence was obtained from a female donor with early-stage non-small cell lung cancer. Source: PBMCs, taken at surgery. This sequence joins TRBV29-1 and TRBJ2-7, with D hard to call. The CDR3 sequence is CSVVLGYEQYF. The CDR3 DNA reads TGCAGCGTAGTCCTAGGCTACGAGCAGTACTTC.